The clone carrying this TCR beta chain was seen repeatedly, ten times or more. What it binds is not known. These data belong to a study of CD8+CD57+ T cells in acquired aplastic anemia. It was patients with CD8+CD57+ cell expansion by flow cytometry who were chosen for sequencing. Patients had received no therapy at the time of blood sampling. Using genomic DNA as the template, TCR beta VDJ and CDR3 profiling was carried out. TCRdb processed the reads anew with MiXCR; each CDR3 protein has one entry. The data show around 220,000 distinct CDR3 sequences, about half seen once. The study's findings and limits: No significant difference in CD8+ Simpson's diversity was found between patients and controls.

This sequence was found in a human donor with aplastic anemia. Sequenced material: sorted CD4+, CD8+, or CD8+CD57+ T cells (not recorded which) from PBMCs.

CDR3: CASRLGGQGAYGYTF. The CDR3 coding sequence is TGCGCCAGCAGACTTGGAGGACAGGGGGCTTATGGCTACACCTTC. This rearrangement joins TRBV5-1 to TRBJ1-2; 11 nucleotides align to TRBD1. The CDR3 spans 15 residues. CDR1 and CDR2 (germline): SGHRS, YFSETQ. Trimming removed 5 bases from V and 5 bases from J; junction bases left unmatched: 8.